This T cell receptor (beta chain) is from a study of post-analysis software for immune sequencing data (dated by TCRdb to between 2014 and 2016). Study-level background: Relapsing-remitting, secondary progressive and progressive-relapsing multiple sclerosis were recorded as disease courses, and subtype annotation was lacking for some patients. The patient repertoires were set against under 13 previously published healthy control repertoires from donors whose ages ranged from roughly 6 to 25 years. A subset of samples was prepared in parallel using single-end sample barcoding, then pooled and co-amplified after Illumina adapter ligation.

After removal of 3 bases from V and 9 bases from J, the junction retains 9 bases not matched to a gene. Taken from cysteine to phenylalanine, the CDR3 has 14 residues. Just CDR3 DNA is preserved here, 42 bases in frame from base 1. As encoded in the germline V gene (reference sequence), CDR1 is DFQATT while CDR2 is SNEGSKA. This clonotype came up many times. This receptor's antigen is unknown. Per-base quality was not reported, and no clone a single base away is much larger than it. Receptor libraries were prepared by PCR. TCRdb shows the sequencer as Illumina HiSeq 2500. To reduce PCR and sequencing biases, unique molecular identifiers were incorporated into the TCR beta cDNA libraries. Per 1 to 10 million input T cells, some 500,000 cDNA molecules were obtained, such that each molecule approximated one T cell. The patient libraries were prepared and sequenced with the same protocol used for the earlier healthy control dataset. Samples belonging to the same batch were prepared together, multiplexed and sequenced on a shared HiSeq lane. The published analysis was carried out like this. Raw barcoded reads were processed with MIGEC, discarding single-read molecular identifier groups before consensus assembly and CDR3 extraction. Clonotype tables were post-analysed with VDJtools, and diversity was normalized by down-sampling all datasets to the smallest sample size. To correct batch-related cross-sample contamination, repertoire overlap clustering matched CDR3 amino acid sequences but not nucleotide sequences. TCRdb reran the public reads through fastp at Q25 and MiXCR, keeping productive beta chains. Identical CDR3 protein sequences are pooled into one entry, listed with their most common genes and DNA. These V and J calls rely on TCRdb rather than the paper's analysis. The sample yields around 710,000 distinct CDR3 sequences; 35% to 55% were counted once. Around 4.7% of the sample is taken by the ten largest.

Results the study describes overall, beyond this receptor: Significantly higher frequencies in patients than in controls were found for a few TRBV segments, including TRBV5-6, TRBV5-1 and TRBV20-1. Significantly lower normalized Chao1 diversity was found in multiple sclerosis patients than in controls, suggesting substantial peripheral T-cell clonal expansion. When samples were clustered directly using the F measure, samples prepared in the same batch co-clustered strongly, which prompted a batch-effect correction. The multiple sclerosis patient group was slightly younger than the control group.

To demonstrate the VDJtools post-analysis software, the study profiled TCR beta repertoires from the peripheral blood of about a dozen young patients with multiple sclerosis. The multiple sclerosis patients were children and adolescents ranging in age from roughly 6 to 15 years. This sequence originates from a girl between 10 and 17 years old with multiple sclerosis. The chain is made from TRBV20-1 and TRBJ2-1; TRBD2 matches 9 bases in the middle. The specimen was blood. CDR3 reads: CSASSGGRATEQFF. The sequenced DNA: TGCAGTGCTAGTTCAGGCGGGAGGGCCACTGAGCAGTTCTTC.